A single sample is the source of the 22 T cell receptor beta chains below, sequenced in a study of cytomegalovirus exposure and HLA in healthy donors. The PCR contained 60 Vbeta and 13 Jbeta primers. Sequenced by immunoSEQ multiplex PCR; TCRdb stores in-frame clones only, minus some. In the table there are under 200,000 clones, about three quarters of which are singletons. The sample was PBMCs. The origin of the receptors is a middle-aged man in good health and CMV-seronegative.

The chain carries TRBV15 and TRBJ2-2; D perhaps matches TRBD2 (6 bases). The germline gives CDR1 LNHNV, CDR2 YYDKDF (reference sequence). The ends were cut back, 4 bases at V and 3 bases at J, with 12 bases in the middle. This CDR3 has 15 residues. CDR3 nucleotide sequence: TGTGCCACCAGCACCCGGACGGGGGACACCGGGGAGCTGTTTTTT. Translated: CATSTRTGDTGELFF.

The chain joins TRBV4-3 to TRBJ2-7; 7 bases align to TRBD1. CDR3 length: 16 residues. Germline V gene lookup returns CDR1 LGHNA and CDR2 YSLEER. The V and J ends lost 3 bases and 1 base, in that order; junction bases with no gene match: 9. CDR3 residues: CASSHDTGAASYEQYF. In nucleotides, the CDR3 is TGCGCCAGCAGCCACGACACAGGGGCCGCGTCCTACGAGCAGTACTTC.

As to this clone: A read error may produce the germline difference seen at one junction end. V gene TRBV15 combines with J gene TRBJ2-7; 10 nucleotides line up with TRBD1. Germline lookup yields CDR1 LNHNV and CDR2 YYDKDF (reference sequence). The CDR3 runs to 14 residues. CDR3 region: CATSRGGQGKVRDF. Here the CDR3 DNA reads TGTGCCACCAGCAGAGGGGGACAGGGGAAAGTTAGGGACTTC. Combining the CDR3 with reference TRBV15 and TRBJ2-7 gives the whole variable domain DAMVIQNPRYQVTQFGKPVTLSCSQTLNHNVMYWYQQKSSQAPKLLFHYYDKDFNNEADTPDNFQSRRPNTSFCFLDIRSPGLGDTAMYLCATSRGGQGKVRDFGPGTRLTVT.

This clone was counted at least ten times. The rearrangement uses TRBV4-3 and TRBJ2-1, with 11 bases identical to TRBD1. From germline, CDR1 is LGHNA and CDR2 YSLEER. The J segment lost 6 bases and the V segment lost 3 bases, leaving 7 bases of the junction unmatched. The CDR3 loop spans 16 amino acids. CDR3 in amino acids: CASSQRYGTGGNEQFF. The CDR3 coding sequence is TGCGCCAGCAGCCAGAGATACGGGACAGGGGGCAATGAGCAGTTCTTC.

The rearrangement joins TRBV7-2 to TRBJ1-2; TRBD1 matches 11 bases. Trimming at V came to 5 bases and at J to 4 bases, leaving 3 bases not matched to a gene. The CDR3 is 14 amino acids. Germline CDR1 SGHTA, CDR2 FQGNSA. DNA for the CDR3: TGTGCCAGCAGCCCGGGGACAGGGGGCTATGGCTACACCTTC. This gives the protein CASSPGTGGYGYTF.

The chain links TRBV15 to TRBJ1-2; possible D gene TRBD1, 5 bases. The V gene lost 0 bases and the J gene lost 4 bases, with 9 bases spanning the gap. Germline lookup yields CDR1 LNHNV and CDR2 YYDKDF (reference sequence). The CDR3 is 14 residues long. CDR3 DNA: TGTGCCACCAGCAGAGATGCGGGACCCTATGGCTACACCTTC. It is translated as CATSRDAGPYGYTF.

The chain joins TRBV11-2 to TRBJ2-7, with 14 bases lining up with TRBD2. From germline, CDR1 is SGHAT and CDR2 FQNNGV. The CDR3 runs to 15 residues. The V segment lost 4 bases and the J segment 3 bases; nucleotides outside the gene matches: 2. CDR3 in DNA: TGTGCCAGCAGCTCGGGACTAGCGGGAGTCTACGAGCAGTACTTC. Translated: CASSSGLAGVYEQYF.

The gene calls are TRBV7-9 and TRBJ2-7, with 7 bases that match TRBD1. CDR3 length: 15 residues. The V segment lost 3 bases and the J segment 2 bases; nucleotides outside the gene matches: 7. The germline CDR1 and CDR2 sequences are SEHNR and FQNEAQ (reference sequence). DNA of the CDR3: TGTGCCAGCAGCTTGACAGACAGGGTCACCTACGAGCAGTACTTC. It encodes CASSLTDRVTYEQYF.

The chain has TRBV5-1 and TRBJ2-2; 14 bases fit TRBD2. Per germline, CDR1 SGHRS and CDR2 YFSETQ. The V and J ends lost 2 bases and 2 bases, in that order; junction bases with no gene match: 2. This CDR3 is built from 17 residues. The CDR3, as DNA: TGCGCCAGCAGCTTAGGACTAGCGGGAGGAAACACCGGGGAGCTGTTTTTT. Amino acids: CASSLGLAGGNTGELFF.

J is TRBJ2-7 and V is TRBV2, with 7 nucleotides matching TRBD2. This CDR3 is built from 14 residues. The trim removed 6 bases at V and 1 base at J, leaving 6 bases unmatched. Per germline, CDR1 SNHLY and CDR2 FYNNEI. CDR3 in DNA: TGTGCCAGCAGAAATGGCGGGAGTTCCTACGAGCAGTACTTC. Protein: CASRNGGSSYEQYF.

V is TRBV28 and J is TRBJ2-5, with D maybe TRBD1 (6 bases). Germline V gene lookup returns CDR1 MDHEN and CDR2 SYDVKM. The CDR3 is 15 residues long. V was shortened by 6 bases and J by 2 bases, with 16 bases between the two germline ends. This chain's CDR3 is CASRFPQGGQETQYF. CDR3 coding DNA: TGTGCCAGCAGATTCCCACAGGGTGGGCAAGAGACCCAGTACTTC.

The chain carries TRBV29-1 and TRBJ2-1, with D possibly matching TRBD1 (6 bases). This CDR3 spans 13 amino acids. The germline V gene encodes CDR1 SQVTM and CDR2 ANQGSEA. Between the trimmed V and J ends, which lost 4 bases and 8 bases, there was a span of 15 bases. CDR3: CSVGARGWDEQFF. In DNA form, the CDR3 reads TGCAGCGTTGGGGCCAGGGGCTGGGATGAGCAGTTCTTC.

The chain couples TRBV4-1 to TRBJ2-7; the match to TRBD1 covers 9 bases. The trim removed 1 base at V and 0 bases at J, leaving 10 bases unmatched. Germline lookup yields CDR1 MGHRA and CDR2 YSYEKL. This CDR3 is built from 18 residues. In DNA form, the CDR3 reads TGCGCCAGCAGCCAAGGTGGACAGGGGACAGGGTTCTCCTACGAGCAGTACTTC. Residues: CASSQGGQGTGFSYEQYF.

CDR3 sequence reads: CASSPRTGIHEQYF. DNA for the CDR3: TGCGCCAGCAGCCCCCGGACAGGGATCCACGAGCAGTACTTC. The V and J genes are TRBV4-1 and TRBJ2-7; 8 bases agree with TRBD1. Trimming took 4 bases from V and 5 from J; bases not matched to a gene: 7. CDR1 and CDR2 from the germline V gene are MGHRA and YSYEKL. The CDR3 totals 14 residues.

The chain employs TRBV20-1 and TRBJ2-4, with D unresolved. This CDR3 region has 11 residues. Germline-derived CDR1 and CDR2 are DFQATT and SNEGSKA (reference sequence). The V end was cut by 1 base, the J end by 8 bases, with 6 bases between. CDR3 nucleotide sequence: TGCAGTGCTAGAGGCCAGGACATTCAGTACTTC. It yields the protein CSARGQDIQYF.

The chain is built from TRBV7-2 and TRBJ2-2, with D perhaps TRBD1 (6 bases). Germline V lookup: CDR1 SGHTA, CDR2 FQGNSA. Trimming shortened V by 5 bases and J by 1 base, and 11 bases separated the two germline ends. CDR3 length: 15 residues. CDR3 protein: CASSLLQGNTGELFF. CDR3 coding DNA: TGTGCCAGCAGCCTATTACAGGGGAACACCGGGGAGCTGTTTTTT. The complete variable domain, with remaining parts taken from reference TRBV7-2 and TRBJ2-2, reads GAGVSQSPSNKVTEKGKDVELRCDPISGHTALYWYRQSLGQGLEFLIYFQGNSAPDKSGLPSDRFSAERTGGSVSTLTIQRTQQEDSAVYLCASSLLQGNTGELFFGEGSRLTVL.

The chain has TRBV5-4 and TRBJ1-1, with D hard to call. Germline assignment: CDR1 SGHNT and CDR2 YYREEE (reference sequence). There are 13 residues in the CDR3. V dropped 6 bases and J dropped 8 bases, with 17 bases sitting between them. DNA for the CDR3: TGTGCCAGCACCTCGCTCCGGCTAGAAGAAGCTTTCTTT. This gives the protein CASTSLRLEEAFF.

There are a few counts of this clone. The chain carries TRBV27 and TRBJ2-4; 7 bases are shared with TRBD2. Germline V lookup: CDR1 MNHEY, CDR2 SMNVEV (reference sequence). Losses at the gene ends were 4 bases for V and 7 bases for J; bases not matched to a gene: 4. There are 13 residues in the CDR3. DNA for the CDR3: TGTGCCAGCAGTTCGTCCGGGGGGAACATTCAGTACTTC. It specifies CASSSSGGNIQYF.

This chain joins TRBV5-1 and TRBJ2-2, with TRBD1 matching over 9 bases. Germline values: CDR1 SGHRS, CDR2 YFSETQ. Losses at the gene ends were 0 bases for V and 2 bases for J; bases not matched to a gene: 8. The CDR3 is 18 amino acids. CDR3 amino acids: CASSLVAGTGTNTGELFF. CDR3 DNA sequence: TGCGCCAGCAGCTTGGTGGCTGGGACAGGGACTAACACCGGGGAGCTGTTTTTT.

The V call is TRBV18, the J call TRBJ2-7; 10 positions match TRBD1. From germline, CDR1 is KGHSH and CDR2 LQKENI. V gave up 6 bases and J gave up 7 bases; unmatched junction bases: 9. CDR3 length equals 14 residues. The CDR3 loop reads CASSPGQGIGEQYF. For the CDR3, the DNA is TGTGCCAGCTCGCCGGGACAGGGGATAGGTGAGCAGTACTTC.

This chain links TRBV5-1 with TRBJ1-1, with D possibly matching TRBD1 (5 bases). The germline V and J ends were trimmed by 3 bases and 1 base, with 7 bases remaining between them. Per the germline V gene, CDR1 is SGHRS and CDR2 is YFSETQ. The CDR3 covers 13 residues. The chain's CDR3 is CASSWRGNTEAFF. The DNA for the CDR3 is TGCGCCAGCAGCTGGAGGGGGAACACTGAAGCTTTCTTT.

V and J are TRBV18 and TRBJ2-5; D unresolved. Trimming removed 8 bases at V and 4 bases at J, with 11 bases between. Germline V CDR1 and CDR2: KGHSH, LQKENI. There are 12 residues in the CDR3. CDR3 DNA: TGTGCCAGCACGGAGAGCGCAGAGACCCAGTACTTC. It codes for CASTESAETQYF.